This T cell receptor beta chain was sequenced in a study of blood T cells in healthy people across ages. Findings and limits, study-wide: With age, beta diversity per million T cells declined roughly linearly, significantly by approximately 41. Unsorted PBMC input precluded a conclusive naive versus antigen-experienced comparison.

In germline, CDR1 is SEHNR, CDR2 FQNEAQ (reference sequence). Trimming cost V 5 bases and J 5 bases; bases outside gene matches: 9. The CDR3 runs 15 residues. This clonotype showed up just a few times. Its antigen remains unidentified. Primed by a sample-barcoded 5' primer and a J-beta primer mix, a second PCR proceeded for roughly 7 to 11 cycles. Via MiXCR, TCRdb re-called the 5' RACE reads, giving one row per CDR3 protein. This table has roughly 800,000 distinct CDR3 sequences, about 37% appearing once. A minimum of 5 micrograms of total RNA was extracted per sample. This TCR was sampled from a man aged 18 to 35 in good health. The chain uses TRBV7-9 and TRBJ1-1; TRBD1 matches at 9 bases. Sequenced: blood. The CDR3 coding sequence is TGTGCCAGCAGCGAACAGGGGGCTCTGGGGACTGAAGCTTTCTTT. Amino acid sequence: CASSEQGALGTEAFF.